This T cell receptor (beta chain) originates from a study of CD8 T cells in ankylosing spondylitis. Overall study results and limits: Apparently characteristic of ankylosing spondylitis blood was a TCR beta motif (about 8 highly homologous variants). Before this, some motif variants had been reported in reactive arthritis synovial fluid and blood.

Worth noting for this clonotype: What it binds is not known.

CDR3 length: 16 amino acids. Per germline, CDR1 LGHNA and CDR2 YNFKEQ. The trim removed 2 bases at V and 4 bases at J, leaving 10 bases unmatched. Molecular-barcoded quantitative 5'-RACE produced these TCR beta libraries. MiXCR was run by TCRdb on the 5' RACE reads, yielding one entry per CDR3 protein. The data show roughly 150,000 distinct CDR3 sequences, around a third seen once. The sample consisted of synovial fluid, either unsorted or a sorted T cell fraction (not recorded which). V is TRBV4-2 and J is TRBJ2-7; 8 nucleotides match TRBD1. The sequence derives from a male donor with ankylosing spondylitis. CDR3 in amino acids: CASSQITGTGVYEQYF. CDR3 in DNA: TGTGCCAGCAGCCAAATCACCGGGACAGGCGTGTACGAGCAGTACTTC.